Sequencing of this T cell receptor (beta chain) was carried out in a study of blood T cells in healthy people across ages. Study-wide findings and caveats: Diversity figures derived from one million T cells were judged to underestimate the true value. Expanded clonotype changes were possibly confounded by unknown donor CMV status. Naive CD4+ cells and diversity were both higher in long-lived donors than in aged donors.

The length of the CDR3 is 14 residues. Germline V gene sequence: CDR1 SEHNR, CDR2 FQNEAQ (reference sequence). Trimming at V came to 1 base and at J to 9 bases, leaving 2 bases not matched to a gene. Combining a sample-barcoded 5' primer with a J-beta primer mix, a second PCR ran for roughly 6 to 12 cycles. Via MiXCR, TCRdb re-called the 5' RACE reads, giving one row per CDR3 protein. The sample carries 1.4 million to 1.5 million distinct CDR3 sequences, around 42% recorded once. Each donor was a healthy Caucasian individual from Russia, aged roughly 6 to 100. This clonotype was detected only a few times. Its antigen is unidentified.

The chain couples TRBV7-9 to TRBJ2-1, with 11 bases that match TRBD2. Sequenced: blood. The clonotype was recovered from a woman aged 18 to 35 in good health. Here the CDR3 reads CASSLDGTSGEQFF. In DNA form, the CDR3 reads TGTGCCAGCAGCTTAGACGGGACTAGCGGTGAGCAGTTCTTC.